These 18 T cell receptor beta chains share one sample of origin, sequenced in a study of control samples from healthy donors and cancer patients. The assay was immunoSEQ multiplex PCR, and TCRdb's table has in-frame clones only and misses some. The sample records about 130,000 clones, roughly 92% being singletons. Material: blood. These receptors were obtained from a man between 18 and 35 years old in good health.

The chain combines TRBV9 with TRBJ1-2; no firm D call. CDR1 is SGDLS, CDR2 YYNGEE, per germline. Trimming stripped 0 bases from V and 8 bases from J, with 14 bases between. The CDR3 is 14 residues long. CDR3 protein: CASSVVEGPGGYTF. CDR3 nucleotides: TGTGCCAGCAGCGTAGTGGAGGGTCCAGGAGGCTACACCTTC.

This clone was observed once. V and J are TRBV7-9 and TRBJ1-2; D perhaps matches TRBD1 (6 bases). With 1 base removed from V and 8 bases from J, the gap between germline ends came to 14 bases. This CDR3 has 14 amino acids. Germline assignment: CDR1 SEHNR and CDR2 FQNEAQ (reference sequence). The CDR3 loop reads CASSLEGGASGYTF. The CDR3, as DNA: TGTGCCAGCAGCTTAGAAGGGGGGGCGTCGGGCTACACCTTC.

The gene calls are TRBV7-9 and TRBJ1-2, with D hard to call. V was clipped by 1 base and J by 1 base, with 7 bases between them. Germline V gene data show CDR1 as SEHNR and CDR2 as FQNEAQ (reference sequence). The CDR3 runs to 14 residues. CDR3: CASSLVRVNYGYTF. CDR3 in DNA: TGTGCCAGCAGCTTAGTGAGGGTTAACTATGGCTACACCTTC.

The chain has TRBV23-1 and TRBJ1-5; TRBD1 aligns across 9 bases. TRBV23-1 is an open reading frame whose function is uncertain. The CDR3 loop spans 15 amino acids. After removal of 7 bases from V and 6 bases from J, the junction contained 10 bases not matched to a gene. CDR3 region: CASTTKGQGRQPQHF. The CDR3 DNA reads TGCGCCAGCACCACCAAGGGACAGGGCCGTCAGCCCCAGCATTTT.

The gene calls are TRBV5-4 and TRBJ1-6; D is ambiguous. The CDR3 runs 17 residues. The V gene's germline CDR1 is SGHNT and CDR2 YYREEE (reference sequence). Deletions cut 0 bases from V and 0 bases from J, with 10 bases between. The CDR3: CASSLGARSSYNSPLHF. The CDR3 DNA reads TGTGCCAGCAGCTTGGGAGCGAGGAGCTCCTATAATTCACCCCTCCACTTT.

This chain connects TRBV19 to TRBJ2-3, with unresolved D. Trimming removed 5 bases at V and 1 base at J, with 7 bases between. Germline V gene sequence: CDR1 LNHDA, CDR2 SQIVND (reference sequence). This CDR3 contains 13 residues. The CDR3 coding sequence is TGTGCCAGTAGTGAGTCCCGCACAGATACGCAGTATTTT. This gives the protein CASSESRTDTQYF.

This clone was found a few times. The chain uses TRBV21-1 and TRBJ1-4; TRBD1 reflects the table's D call only, with no check against the DNA. TRBV21-1 is given as a pseudogene. This CDR3 spans 15 amino acids. The CDR3 region is CASTTVDSRNEKLFF. As DNA, the CDR3 is TGTGCCAGCACCACTGTGGACAGCCGTAATGAAAAACTGTTTTTT.

The rearrangement joins TRBV27 to TRBJ2-3; weak D call: TRBD1 (6 bases). The CDR3 loop spans 15 amino acids. The germline V gene has CDR1 MNHEY and CDR2 SMNVEV (reference sequence). V dropped 5 bases and J dropped 1 base, with 13 bases sitting between them. CDR3 in amino acids: CASSLLAGGTDTQYF. Written as DNA, the CDR3 is TGTGCCAGCAGTCTCCTGGCAGGGGGCACAGATACGCAGTATTTT.

The J gene is TRBJ1-5, the V gene TRBV28; no clear D. The germline V gene encodes CDR1 MDHEN and CDR2 SYDVKM. With 6 bases removed from V and 7 bases from J, the gap between germline ends came to 22 bases. This CDR3 is 16 amino acids long. The CDR3 DNA reads TGTGCCAGCAGCCTCCTGGACGGTCGTTCGCGGCAGCCCCAGCATTTT. This sequence encodes CASSLLDGRSRQPQHF.

The chain couples TRBV27 to TRBJ2-7; D possibly corresponds to TRBD1 (6 bases). Per the germline V gene, CDR1 is MNHEY and CDR2 is SMNVEV (reference sequence). CDR3 length: 13 amino acids. Trimming removed 3 bases from V and 4 bases from J, with 10 bases in between. This chain's CDR3 is CASSFVRGYEQYF. Written as DNA, the CDR3 is TGTGCCAGCAGTTTTGTGAGGGGGTACGAGCAGTACTTC.

As regards this clone: At one boundary the junction diverges from the germline segment, which might be a read error. The J gene is TRBJ1-2, the V gene TRBV2, with D unresolved. CDR1 is SNHLY and CDR2 is FYNNEI in the germline V gene. The CDR3 consists of 12 residues. CDR3 in amino acids: CASTGRSYDYTF. The CDR3 bases are TGTGCCAGCACAGGCAGATCCTATGACTACACCTTC.

V gene TRBV5-1 combines with J gene TRBJ2-1; TRBD1 matches 9 bases. Germline V gene sequence: CDR1 SGHRS, CDR2 YFSETQ. V trimming: 4 bases; J trimming: 9 bases; junction bases outside the gene matches: 8. The CDR3 runs to 14 residues. The CDR3 bases are TGCGCCAGCAGCCCCCGGGACAGGGCAAGTGAGCAGTTCTTC. Translated, it gives CASSPRDRASEQFF.

The table lists this clone with a count of one. The chain couples TRBV6-5 to TRBJ1-2, with TRBD1 identical over 9 bases. The germline V gene has CDR1 MNHEY and CDR2 SVGAGI. V lost 10 bases, J lost 8 bases, and 11 bases stayed unmatched. CDR3 length: 13 residues. In DNA form, the CDR3 reads TGTGCCACAGAGCCCGGGACAGGGAAAGGCTACACCTTC. Protein sequence: CATEPGTGKGYTF.

The chain is built from TRBV6-5 and TRBJ1-2; 9 bases are shared with TRBD1. CDR1 and CDR2 from the germline V gene are MNHEY and SVGAGI. The V gene end was trimmed by 0 bases and the J gene end by 8 bases; junction bases not matched to a gene: 10. The CDR3 is made up of 16 amino acids. For the CDR3, the DNA is TGTGCCAGCAGTTACTCACCCTCCGGGACAGGGAGCGGCTACACCTTC. Translating gives CASSYSPSGTGSGYTF.

The gene calls are TRBV5-4 and TRBJ2-1; TRBD2 matches at 8 bases. This CDR3 is built from 15 residues. CDR1 SGHNT and CDR2 YYREEE come from the germline V gene (reference sequence). The V segment lost 4 bases and the J segment 2 bases; nucleotides outside the gene matches: 5. The CDR3 spells CASSGPGLAYNEQFF. The DNA of the CDR3 is TGTGCCAGCAGCGGACCGGGACTAGCCTACAATGAGCAGTTCTTC.

V gene TRBV10-3 combines with J gene TRBJ1-3; tentatively, D is TRBD1 (6 bases). The CDR3 is 14 amino acids. The V and J ends lost 11 bases and 3 bases respectively, with 17 bases between them. Germline lookup yields CDR1 ENHRY and CDR2 SYGVKD. CDR3 in DNA: TGTGCCCATGGAGTGGGGGCGAATGGAAACACCATATATTTT. It encodes CAHGVGANGNTIYF.

Remarks on this clone: A junction end diverges from the germline sequence, so it may reflect a read error. The chain is built from TRBV28 and TRBJ1-1; D might be TRBD1 (5 bases). Germline CDR1 is MDHEN and CDR2 is SYDVKM. The CDR3 sequence is 13 residues long. CDR3 DNA: TGTGCCAGCAGAGCGGGGGTGAACGCTGAAGCTTTCTTT. Translating it yields CASRAGVNAEAFF.

CDR3 residues: CASSYSSRVSYNEQFF. In DNA, the CDR3 is TGTGCCAGCAGTTACTCGTCGAGGGTGTCCTACAATGAGCAGTTCTTC. The rearrangement uses TRBV6-5 and TRBJ2-1; tentatively, D is TRBD2 (5 bases). In germline, CDR1 is MNHEY, CDR2 SVGAGI. V was cut by 0 bases and J by 1 base, with 10 bases left in between. CDR3 length equals 16 residues.